What follows are 8 T cell receptor beta chains derived from one specimen sequenced in a study of blood T cell repertoires in COVID-19. Measured with immunoSEQ multiplex PCR; TCRdb has only the in-frame clones, and not every one. The table shows 35,000 to 40,000 clones, with about nine tenths occurring only once. Source material: peripheral blood. These receptors came from a human donor in a cohort sampled during active COVID-19.

V and J are TRBV7-9 and TRBJ2-1; the match to TRBD2 covers 9 bases. The CDR3 contains 17 residues. Germline CDR1 and CDR2: SEHNR and FQNEAQ (reference sequence). V was clipped by 6 bases and J by 9 bases; unmatched bases: 18. The CDR3: CASRLRVRGGAQGEQFF. In DNA, the CDR3 is TGTGCCAGCAGGTTACGGGTTCGCGGGGGGGCCCAGGGTGAGCAGTTCTTC.

V is TRBV7-7 and J is TRBJ2-1; possibly TRBD2 for D (6 bases). The CDR3 contains 20 residues. Trimming took off 2 bases at V and 4 bases at J, with 27 bases between the two ends. Germline CDR1 reads SSHAT; CDR2 reads FNYEAQ (reference sequence). This CDR3 is CASSLKRPTHLANFYNEQFF. In nucleotides, the CDR3 is TGTGCCAGCAGCTTAAAACGCCCAACCCACCTAGCGAACTTTTACAATGAGCAGTTCTTC.

J is TRBJ1-1 and V is TRBV18; perhaps TRBD1 as D (5 bases). CDR1 is KGHSH and CDR2 is LQKENI in the germline V gene. V lost 1 base and J lost 3, with 12 bases in between. The CDR3 is made up of 15 amino acids. The chain's CDR3 is CASSPLEGWDTEAFF. CDR3 nucleotide sequence: TGTGCCAGCTCACCACTGGAGGGGTGGGACACTGAAGCTTTCTTT.

The chain joins TRBV4-2 to TRBJ2-1, with 12 nucleotides matching TRBD2. Germline V gives CDR1 LGHNA, CDR2 YNFKEQ. Trimming removed 2 bases from V and 6 bases from J; junction bases left unmatched: 8. The CDR3 covers 17 residues. As DNA, the CDR3 is TGTGCCAGCAGCCAAAAGGCTAGCGGGGGGGCGGGCAATGAGCAGTTCTTC. It translates to CASSQKASGGAGNEQFF.

The V gene is TRBV18, the J gene TRBJ1-6; D unclear. The V gene lost 5 bases and the J gene lost 9 bases, with 26 bases spanning the gap. The CDR3 runs 18 residues. The germline V gene encodes CDR1 KGHSH and CDR2 LQKENI. The CDR3 coding sequence is TGTGCCAGCTCAGCGAGGAACATGGGAGTCCTGGGTGTTTCACCCCTCCACTTT. This translates into CASSARNMGVLGVSPLHF.

The rearrangement uses TRBV5-1 and TRBJ1-2; D might be TRBD1 (5 bases). The CDR3 runs to 16 residues. Deletions cut 4 bases from V and 4 bases from J, with 20 bases between. Per the germline V gene, CDR1 is SGHRS and CDR2 is YFSETQ. The CDR3, as DNA: TGCGCCAGCAGCGCTGGCCCACAGGTTACGGGCTATGGCTACACCTTC. It codes for CASSAGPQVTGYGYTF. Combining the CDR3 with reference TRBV5-1 and TRBJ1-2 gives the whole variable domain KAGVTQTPRYLIKTRGQQVTLSCSPISGHRSVSWYQQTPGQGLQFLFEYFSETQRNKGNFPGRFSGRQFSNSRSEMNVSTLELGDSALYLCASSAGPQVTGYGYTFGSGTRLTVV.

The V call is TRBV2, the J call TRBJ2-1, with 10 positions matching TRBD1. Trimming removed 3 bases from V and 7 bases from J; junction bases left unmatched: 9. There are 16 residues in the CDR3. CDR1 is SNHLY and CDR2 is FYNNEI in the germline V gene. The CDR3 sequence is CASSDPGQGETNEQFF. Here the CDR3 DNA reads TGTGCCAGCAGTGACCCCGGACAGGGGGAAACGAATGAGCAGTTCTTC.

V gene TRBV18 combines with J gene TRBJ2-1; D is undetermined. CDR3 size: 12 residues. V was trimmed by 6 bases and J by 7 bases, leaving 10 bases between them. Germline-derived CDR1 and CDR2 are KGHSH and LQKENI. CDR3 region: CASSPAANEQFF. The CDR3 bases are TGTGCCAGCTCCCCGGCAGCGAATGAGCAGTTCTTC.